This TCR beta chain originates from a study of post-analysis software for immune sequencing data. The TCR beta cDNA libraries contained unique molecular identifiers. One entry per CDR3 protein results from TCRdb running MiXCR on the PCR reads. The data contain hundreds of thousands of distinct CDR3 sequences, 25% to 30% of them singletons. Sequenced sample: blood. This receptor was taken from a girl between 5 and 17 years old with multiple sclerosis.

The chain's CDR3 is CASSGRIPGQEAFF. In nucleotides, the CDR3 is TGTGCCAGCAGCGGGCGCATACCGGGACAGGAAGCTTTCTTT. The chain is built from TRBV11-2 and TRBJ1-1; 7 nucleotides match TRBD1. Trimming took 5 bases from V and 8 from J; bases not matched to a gene: 11. The CDR3 contains 14 residues. Germline V lookup: CDR1 SGHAT, CDR2 FQNNGV.